Shown below are 16 T cell receptor beta chains from a single sample sequenced in a study of vaccination effects on CD4 cells after COVID-19. Ahead of sequencing, the ViraFEST assay grew antigen-specific CD4+ T cells using viral peptide pools. Culturing for around eleven days preceded CD4+ T cell isolation. Each participant received a vaccine that was either BNT162b2 or mRNA-1273, given as two doses. Some clones are missing from TCRdb's copy, which holds only in-frame ones; the method was immunoSEQ multiplex PCR. This repertoire shows 25,000 to 30,000 clones, over 65% found once; its top ten account for approximately 9.1%. Antigens for these TCRs are unknown. The material was CD4+ T cells from PBMCs cultured with HCoV-NL63 spike peptides, obtained after COVID-19 vaccination. Receptor source: a human donor who received a COVID-19 vaccine.

The chain has TRBV10-3 and TRBJ1-2; D ambiguous. Germline V gives CDR1 ENHRY, CDR2 SYGVKD. This CDR3 comprises 13 residues. V lost 4 bases and J lost 3, with 9 bases in between. The CDR3 nucleotides read TGTGCCATCAGTGGACGCTTGGACTATGGCTACACCTTC. Protein: CAISGRLDYGYTF.

Concerning this clone itself: Its ends do not fully match the called genes, so a read error is possible. The chain is built from TRBV6-4 and TRBJ1-2; 7 bases are shared with TRBD1. CDR3 length equals 14 residues. Germline V gene lookup returns CDR1 MRHNA and CDR2 SNTAGT. CDR3 amino acids: CVSSDSRDSGGYTF. The CDR3, as DNA: TGTGTCAGCAGTGACTCGAGGGACAGTGGCGGCTACACCTTC.

In regard to this clone: An end of the junction does not agree with germline; a read error may underlie this. The V and J genes are TRBV9 and TRBJ2-1; D is uncertain. The CDR3 sequence is 11 residues long. The V gene's germline CDR1 is SGDLS and CDR2 YYNGEE. As DNA, the CDR3 is TGTGCCAGCAGCGACACTGGGGTCCCGCTCTTC. It specifies CASSDTGVPLF.

The J gene is TRBJ2-5, the V gene TRBV7-2; no clear D gene. V lost 1 base to trimming and J lost 5 bases, with 11 bases between them. The germline CDR1 and CDR2 sequences are SGHTA and FQGNSA. The CDR3 contains 14 residues. The CDR3 DNA sequence: TGTGCCAGCAGCTTAGTGCGTTTCGGGGAGACCCAGTACTTC. Its translation is CASSLVRFGETQYF.

The V gene is TRBV11-2, the J gene TRBJ1-2; D not certain. The CDR3 length is 15 residues. V gave up 1 base and J gave up 2 bases, with 11 bases separating them. Germline V lookup: CDR1 SGHAT, CDR2 FQNNGV. The CDR3 coding sequence is TGTGCCAGCAGCTTAGGGCCCCCAGTAAACTATGGCTACACCTTC. This translates into CASSLGPPVNYGYTF.

This clone was seen a handful of times. This sequence joins TRBV6-6 and TRBJ1-6; 7 positions agree with TRBD1. Unmatched junction bases numbered 5, after V lost 2 bases and J lost 7 bases. Germline CDR1 reads MNHNY; CDR2 reads SVGAGI (reference sequence). The CDR3 length is 15 residues. DNA of the CDR3: TGTGCCAGCAGTTACCTGGCCAGGGGGAATTCACCCCTCCACTTT. Translation gives CASSYLARGNSPLHF.

Only a few counts were recorded for this clone. This chain links TRBV2 with TRBJ2-1; 7 bases align to TRBD1. Germline V gives CDR1 SNHLY, CDR2 FYNNEI. CDR3 length equals 13 residues. V lost 4 bases and J lost 8; bases outside the gene matches: 5. The CDR3 coding sequence is TGTGCCAGCAGTGGGGGACAGCTCCATGAGCAGTTCTTC. Translated, it gives CASSGGQLHEQFF.

The rearrangement joins TRBV19 to TRBJ2-7, with TRBD1 matching 7 bases. This CDR3 is 14 amino acids long. With V trimmed by 1 base and J by 5 bases, 5 bases remained unmatched. Per the germline V gene, CDR1 is LNHDA and CDR2 is SQIVND (reference sequence). The CDR3 DNA is TGTGCCAGTAGTATAGGCAGGGGGTTCAACGAGCAGTACTTC. This gives the protein CASSIGRGFNEQYF. The full variable domain, completed using reference TRBV19 and TRBJ2-7, is DGGITQSPKYLFRKEGQNVTLSCEQNLNHDAMYWYRQDPGQGLRLIYYSQIVNDFQKGDIAEGYSVSREKKESFPLTVTSAQKNPTAFYLCASSIGRGFNEQYFGPGTRLTVT.

The chain links TRBV5-1 to TRBJ2-3, with a possible D match to TRBD1 (6 bases). Trimming removed 0 bases from V and 1 base from J, with 12 bases in between. The CDR3 is 16 residues long. CDR1 is SGHRS, CDR2 YFSETQ, per germline. The CDR3 DNA sequence: TGCGCCAGCAGCTTGGGTCAAGGGGGTGGCACAGATACGCAGTATTTT. Encoded protein: CASSLGQGGGTDTQYF.

V is TRBV11-2 and J is TRBJ2-7; 9 bases match TRBD1. The CDR3 is 16 amino acids. Germline V gene lookup returns CDR1 SGHAT and CDR2 FQNNGV. The V gene end was trimmed by 5 bases and the J gene end by 3 bases; junction bases not matched to a gene: 11. The CDR3 protein is CASSPLRDRGNYEQYF. In DNA form, the CDR3 reads TGTGCCAGCAGCCCCCTACGAGACAGGGGGAACTACGAGCAGTACTTC.

The chain uses TRBV10-3 and TRBJ1-5; TRBD1 aligns across 7 bases. Per germline, CDR1 ENHRY and CDR2 SYGVKD. The CDR3 runs to 13 residues. With V trimmed by 4 bases and J by 5 bases, 2 bases remained unmatched. The CDR3 region has the DNA TGTGCCATCAGTGGGGACAGCTATCAGCCCCAGCATTTT. It encodes CAISGDSYQPQHF.

The rearrangement joins TRBV3-1 (or the pseudogene TRBV3-2) to TRBJ2-7; D remains ambiguous. V dropped 4 bases and J dropped 5 bases, with 18 bases sitting between them. The germline V gene encodes CDR1 LGHDT and CDR2 YNNKEL (reference sequence). CDR3 length: 15 amino acids. The DNA for the CDR3 is TGTGCCAGCAGCCTAGCCGGTGGAAATGAAAACGAGCAGTACTTC. This codes for CASSLAGGNENEQYF.

The chain links TRBV5-1 to TRBJ1-3; weak D call: TRBD1 (5 bases). Germline V gives CDR1 SGHRS, CDR2 YFSETQ. V was trimmed by 2 bases and J by 0 bases, leaving 12 bases between them. CDR3 length: 16 residues. The CDR3 here is CASSLEGMSSGNTIYF. The CDR3 DNA reads as TGCGCCAGCAGCTTAGAGGGGATGAGCTCTGGAAACACCATATATTTT.

This clone was seen more than once but under ten times. The rearrangement uses TRBV7-6 and TRBJ2-7; 10 bases align to TRBD2. Germline loops: CDR1 SGHVS, CDR2 FNYEAQ. This CDR3 is 16 amino acids long. Trimming cost V 5 bases and J 8 bases; bases outside gene matches: 15. As DNA, the CDR3 is TGTGCCAGCAGCAGCGGGGGTAGCGGGAGGAACTTCCAGCAGTACTTC. Protein product: CASSSGGSGRNFQQYF.

CDR3 bases: TGCGCCAGCAGCCACCCTAGCGGGACGAACACCGGGGAGCTGTTTTTT. This codes for CASSHPSGTNTGELFF. The chain is built from TRBV5-1 and TRBJ2-2, with 9 nucleotides matching TRBD2. Trimming at V came to 4 bases and at J to 0 bases, leaving 4 bases not matched to a gene. This CDR3 comprises 16 residues. Germline V gives CDR1 SGHRS, CDR2 YFSETQ.

The rearrangement uses TRBV7-9 and TRBJ1-2; no reliable D call. The CDR3 has 14 residues. Trimming took off 1 base at V and 7 bases at J, with 13 bases between the two ends. Germline-derived CDR1 and CDR2 are SEHNR and FQNEAQ (reference sequence). This CDR3 is CASSLVQLRSGYTF. CDR3 bases: TGTGCCAGCAGCTTAGTACAGCTGAGAAGTGGCTACACCTTC.